This T cell receptor beta chain was retrieved from a study of cytomegalovirus exposure and HLA in healthy donors. Whole-study findings and limits: A later analysis showed HLA-associated TCR beta chains outstripping equally common others in clonal expansion. Further analysis was carried out later, and it showed several of the most significant clusters appearing linked to common viral pathogens. DRB1 had the most TCR associations and HLA-C the fewest, a later analysis found, with rates varying by HLA locus.

This clone was seen only once. The antigen remains undetermined. CDR1 is MGHRA and CDR2 is YSYEKL in the germline V gene. Trimming shortened V by 1 base and J by 8 bases, and 11 bases separated the two germline ends. The CDR3 extends over 14 amino acids. The PCR employed 60 Vbeta primers together with 13 Jbeta primers. Assay used: immunoSEQ multiplex PCR; TCRdb lists only in-frame clones, some missing. The sample carries roughly 200,000 clones, over 75% recorded once. Material: PBMCs. The genes are TRBV4-1 and TRBJ1-4; D unresolved. This receptor was obtained from a woman aged 50 to 65 in good health and CMV-seronegative. CDR3 DNA: TGCGCCAGCAGCCAAGCGCAGTCGCGGGAAAAACTGTTTTTT. Its protein is CASSQAQSREKLFF.